These 11 T cell receptor beta chains share one sample of origin, sequenced in a study of TIL therapy for anti-PD-1-resistant metastatic lung cancer. This was the immunoSEQ v3 assay. Measured with immunoSEQ multiplex PCR; TCRdb has only the in-frame clones, and not every one. In the table there are 95,000 or so clones, around three fifths of which are singletons. Described time point: pre-treatment sample, taken before nivolumab and TIL therapy. The tumor samples were excised metastases, mostly pleural nodules or supraclavicular lymph nodes. The sample here was tumor tissue, taken at baseline. Receptor source: a person aged 25-80 years with non-small cell lung cancer.

V gene TRBV11-3 combines with J gene TRBJ2-5, with D perhaps TRBD1 (5 bases). Trimming pared 2 bases from V and 2 bases from J, leaving 6 bases between. This CDR3 region has 13 residues. Germline V gene lookup returns CDR1 SGHNT and CDR2 YENEEA. The CDR3 nucleotides read TGTGCCAGCAGCTTACAGGGTCAAGAGACCCAGTACTTC. The encoded protein is CASSLQGQETQYF. Complete variable domain (other parts from reference TRBV11-3 and TRBJ2-5): EAGVVQSPRYKIIEKKQPVAFWCNPISGHNTLYWYLQNLGQGPELLIRYENEEAVDDSQLPKDRFSAERLKGVDSTLKIQPAELGDSAVYLCASSLQGQETQYFGPGTRLLVL.

This clone was detected only once. The same CDR3 can be traced to other DNA sequences in this sample. This chain uses TRBV11-2 with TRBJ2-1; 11 positions agree with TRBD1. Trimming removed 3 bases from V and 2 bases from J; junction bases left unmatched: 0. CDR1 SGHAT and CDR2 FQNNGV come from the germline V gene. This CDR3 spans 15 amino acids. The CDR3 here is CASSLGQGAYNEQFF. The CDR3 region has the DNA TGTGCCAGCAGCTTGGGACAGGGGGCCTACAATGAGCAGTTCTTC.

This clone showed up many times. The chain carries TRBV7-9 and TRBJ2-2; the D gene is possibly TRBD2 (6 bases). V dropped 0 bases and J dropped 8 bases, with 16 bases sitting between them. The CDR3 has 16 residues. The germline V gene has CDR1 SEHNR and CDR2 FQNEAQ (reference sequence). Here the CDR3 reads CASSLAETRKVGELFF. In DNA form, the CDR3 reads TGTGCCAGCAGCTTAGCCGAGACTAGAAAAGTAGGGGAGCTGTTTTTT.

A few counts support this clone. The gene calls are TRBV11-2 and TRBJ2-1; 8 positions agree with TRBD2. J lost 4 bases, V lost 0 bases, and 11 bases had no gene match. The CDR3 length is 18 residues. The germline V gene has CDR1 SGHAT and CDR2 FQNNGV. The DNA of the CDR3 is TGTGCCAGCAGCTTAGATGGGGGTAGCGGGGCATTTTACAATGAGCAGTTCTTC. Encoded protein: CASSLDGGSGAFYNEQFF.

The table lists this clone with a few counts. V gene TRBV7-2 combines with J gene TRBJ1-1; tentative D call: TRBD1 (5 bases). In germline, CDR1 is SGHTA, CDR2 FQGNSA. Trimming removed 5 bases at V and 6 bases at J, with 16 bases between. The CDR3 has 14 amino acids. This chain's CDR3 is CASSPGWEGAEAFF. Written as DNA, the CDR3 is TGTGCCAGCAGCCCAGGGTGGGAGGGCGCTGAAGCTTTCTTT.

The chain joins TRBV7-2 to TRBJ2-7; D possibly corresponds to TRBD1 (5 bases). Trimming cost V 0 bases and J 7 bases, with 19 bases left between them. From germline, CDR1 is SGHTA and CDR2 FQGNSA. The CDR3 is made up of 16 amino acids. This chain's CDR3 is CASSLAGMGPYGEQYF. The CDR3, as DNA: TGTGCCAGCAGCTTAGCCGGTATGGGGCCGTACGGAGAGCAGTACTTC.

This clone was observed at least ten times. The chain combines TRBV4-3 with TRBJ1-2, with D uncertain. V lost 2 bases and J lost 2, with 6 bases in between. This CDR3 has 13 residues. The V gene's germline CDR1 is LGHNA and CDR2 YSLEER. This CDR3 is CASSQTLNYGYTF. In nucleotides, the CDR3 is TGCGCCAGCAGCCAAACACTCAACTATGGCTACACCTTC.

This clone was counted between two and nine times. This rearrangement joins TRBV7-9 to TRBJ1-2; no reliable D call. The V gene's germline CDR1 is SEHNR and CDR2 FQNEAQ (reference sequence). The V end was cut by 0 bases, the J end by 8 bases, with 4 bases between. CDR3 size: 11 residues. The DNA for the CDR3 is TGTGCCAGCAGCTTAGCGAGGGGCTACACCTTC. Translating gives CASSLARGYTF.

This rearrangement joins TRBV19 to TRBJ2-5; D remains ambiguous. CDR1 LNHDA and CDR2 SQIVND come from the germline V gene (reference sequence). V lost 1 base and J lost 5, with 8 bases in between. CDR3 length equals 13 residues. The CDR3 loop is CASSIVVYETQYF. The DNA for the CDR3 is TGTGCCAGTAGTATAGTTGTCTATGAGACCCAGTACTTC.

V gene TRBV4-3 combines with J gene TRBJ2-7; TRBD1 matches 7 bases. Germline V gives CDR1 LGHNA, CDR2 YSLEER. Trimming at V came to 3 bases and at J to 11 bases, leaving 13 bases not matched to a gene. The CDR3 is 14 amino acids. CDR3 residues: CASSQEQGLLRKYF. The CDR3, as DNA: TGCGCCAGCAGCCAGGAACAGGGGCTCCTCCGAAAGTACTTC.

Only one count was recorded for this clone. J is TRBJ2-5 and V is TRBV6-2 or TRBV6-3; TRBD2 matches at 8 bases. The V gene's germline CDR1 is MNHEY and CDR2 SVGEGT. CDR3 length: 16 amino acids. The ends lost 0 bases at V and 5 bases at J; junction bases unmatched: 8. The CDR3 DNA reads TGTGCCAGCAGTTACTCGTTTGCGGGGGGCGGGGAGACCCAGTACTTC. It is translated as CASSYSFAGGGETQYF.